The 13 T cell receptor beta chains reported below all come from one sample, sequenced in a study of blood T cells in healthy people across ages. Then a second PCR, running roughly 6 to 11 cycles, was carried out with a sample-barcoded 5' primer and a J-beta primer mix. TCRdb ran MiXCR on the 5' RACE reads and lists one entry per CDR3 protein. The table lists 1,100,000 or so distinct CDR3 sequences, under 45% of them singletons. Sequenced input: blood. These receptors were obtained from a woman aged 60-70 years in good health.

This clonotype showed up just once. V and J are TRBV2 and TRBJ2-7; tentatively, D is TRBD1 (6 bases). TRBJ2-5 matches the DNA end more closely, so the J call is doubtful. The length of the CDR3 is 13 residues. Germline V gene sequence: CDR1 SNHLY, CDR2 FYNNEI. The CDR3 reads CASIEQGPETQYF. CDR3 in DNA: TGTGCCAGCATAGAACAGGGCCCAGAGACCCAGTACTTC.

This clonotype was detected many times. This sequence joins TRBV7-6 and TRBJ2-7; a weak D match, TRBD1 (6 bases). Germline CDR1 is SGHVS and CDR2 is FNYEAQ. Trimming shortened V by 5 bases and J by 2 bases, and 13 bases separated the two germline ends. There are 14 residues in the CDR3. The CDR3 DNA reads TGTGCCAGCAGCAACAGGGAAGGGGCCTACGAGCAGTACTTC. It codes for CASSNREGAYEQYF.

This clonotype appeared many times. The V gene is TRBV12-3 or TRBV12-4, the J gene TRBJ2-4; TRBD1 agrees at 9 bases. The trim removed 5 bases at V and 0 bases at J, leaving 2 bases unmatched. The CDR3 has 15 residues. DNA of the CDR3: TGTGCCAGCAGTCGGGGACAGGGAGCCAAAAACATTCAGTACTTC. Translation gives CASSRGQGAKNIQYF.

The chain uses TRBV27 and TRBJ2-1; D is uncertain. Germline lookup yields CDR1 MNHEY and CDR2 SMNVEV (reference sequence). Trimming cost V 2 bases and J 4 bases, with 12 bases left between them. CDR3 size: 15 residues. CDR3: CASSLGDVSYNEQFF. The CDR3, as DNA: TGTGCCAGCAGTTTAGGGGATGTCTCTTACAATGAGCAGTTCTTC.

This clonotype turned up a few times. The gene calls are TRBV12-3 or TRBV12-4 and TRBJ2-3; 9 nucleotides align to TRBD1. The ends lost 5 bases at V and 4 bases at J; junction bases unmatched: 13. This CDR3 comprises 17 residues. As DNA, the CDR3 is TGTGCCAGCAGTCAGCAGAGAGGACAGGGGATGGCAGATACGCAGTATTTT. Encoded protein: CASSQQRGQGMADTQYF.

The V call is TRBV20-1, the J call TRBJ1-4; a weak D match, TRBD1 (5 bases). CDR3 length equals 15 residues. Germline values: CDR1 DFQATT, CDR2 SNEGSKA (reference sequence). Deletions cut 5 bases from V and 0 bases from J, with 13 bases between. The CDR3 loop is CSAPKRTPTNEKLFF. The CDR3 region has the DNA TGCAGTGCTCCCAAGAGGACACCAACTAATGAAAAACTGTTTTTT.

This clonotype was observed a handful of times. This rearrangement joins TRBV15 to TRBJ2-1, with TRBD2 matching 9 bases. CDR1 is LNHNV, CDR2 YYDKDF, per germline (reference sequence). This CDR3 spans 17 amino acids. Losses at the gene ends were 3 bases for V and 5 bases for J; bases not matched to a gene: 11. The CDR3 nucleotides are TGTGCCACCAGCAGGAGAATGACTAGCGGAGACGACAATGAGCAGTTCTTC. As protein: CATSRRMTSGDDNEQFF.

This clonotype was observed a handful of times. The rearrangement joins TRBV4-1 to TRBJ2-3; the match to TRBD2 covers 10 bases. This CDR3 spans 16 amino acids. CDR1 is MGHRA and CDR2 is YSYEKL in the germline V gene. Trimming cost V 1 base and J 1 base; bases outside gene matches: 2. CDR3 sequence: CASSQGSGGGTDTQYF. For the CDR3, the DNA is TGCGCCAGCAGCCAAGGGAGCGGGGGGGGCACAGATACGCAGTATTTT.

The chain uses TRBV10-3 and TRBJ2-3; 9 positions agree with TRBD2. CDR3 length: 17 residues. V lost 0 bases and J lost 5; bases outside the gene matches: 9. CDR1 is ENHRY and CDR2 is SYGVKD in the germline V gene. This CDR3 is CAISESRLAERGDTQYF. DNA for the CDR3: TGTGCCATCAGTGAGTCTAGACTAGCGGAAAGAGGAGATACGCAGTATTTT.

The V and J genes are TRBV3-1 and TRBJ2-7; D assignment may be TRBD1 or TRBD2 (5 bases each). CDR3 length equals 18 residues. Germline V gives CDR1 LGHDT, CDR2 YNNKEL (reference sequence). Trimming cost V 4 bases and J 5 bases, with 27 bases left between them. The CDR3 sequence is CASSPQRWGSTDPNEQYF. The CDR3 DNA sequence: TGTGCCAGCAGCCCACAAAGATGGGGGTCCACAGACCCCAACGAGCAGTACTTC.

In this sample, this clonotype turned up a few times. The V and J genes are TRBV7-9 and TRBJ2-1; D uncertain. The V end was cut by 1 base, the J end by 3 bases, with 13 bases between. CDR1 and CDR2 (germline): SEHNR, FQNEAQ (reference sequence). This CDR3 comprises 16 residues. CDR3 sequence (DNA): TGTGCCAGCAGCTTAGGCAGAGTGGGTTACTACAATGAGCAGTTCTTC. Its protein product is CASSLGRVGYYNEQFF.

The gene calls are TRBV5-1 and TRBJ2-1; D is unresolved. This CDR3 has 14 residues. The V end was cut by 0 bases, the J end by 6 bases, with 10 bases between. Germline V CDR1 and CDR2: SGHRS, YFSETQ. CDR3 residues: CASSLGPPCNEQFF. CDR3 nucleotide sequence: TGCGCCAGCAGCTTGGGACCGCCCTGCAATGAGCAGTTCTTC.

The chain joins TRBV15 to TRBJ2-2; D remains ambiguous. CDR1 and CDR2 from the germline V gene are LNHNV and YYDKDF (reference sequence). The ends were cut back, 0 bases at V and 2 bases at J, with 13 bases in the middle. This CDR3 has 17 amino acids. DNA of the CDR3: TGTGCCACCAGCAGAGAGAGTGGCCTCCCAAACACCGGGGAGCTGTTTTTT. Residues: CATSRESGLPNTGELFF.